This paragraph reports one TCR beta chain. Its cognate antigen is unknown. The CDR3 totals 15 residues. The germline V and J ends were trimmed by 2 bases and 5 bases, with 13 bases remaining between them. Germline V gene sequence: CDR1 SGDLS, CDR2 YYNGEE. This sample is part of a study of memory CD4+ T cells and cytomegalovirus serostatus. The overall study: Healthy Belgian adult donors included about nine CMV-positive and approximately 25 CMV-negative people. General study results and limits: Of under 200 reported CMV TCRbeta sequences, 67 were found in memory CD4+ repertoires. A US-trained random forest predicted CMV serostatus with median AUC around 0.92.

Sequencing used immunoSEQ multiplex PCR; TCRdb keeps in-frame clones, though not all of them. The repertoire holds approximately 52,000 clones, with around four fifths as singletons. The sort gate was single viable CD3+CD4+CD8-CD45RO+ cells for memory CD4+ T cells. CMV serostatus came from serum IgG against pp150, pp28, p38, p52. The rearrangement uses TRBV9 and TRBJ2-2, with TRBD1 as a possible D gene (5 bases). This clonotype was obtained from an adult in good health and CMV-seronegative. Source material: memory CD4+ T cells from blood. For the CDR3, the DNA is TGTGCCAGCAGCGTCTCGTCAGGGCAAACCGGGGAGCTGTTTTTT. This gives the protein CASSVSSGQTGELFF.